This record concerns one T cell receptor (beta chain) sequence. This entry belongs to a study of blood T cell repertoires in COVID-19. Looking at the study overall: COVID-19 samples collected from the United States, Italy and Spain covered acute and convalescent phases.

This CDR3 is built from 15 residues. Germline loops: CDR1 KGHSH, CDR2 LQKENI. V trimming: 3 bases; J trimming: 4 bases; junction bases outside the gene matches: 7. Assay used: immunoSEQ multiplex PCR; TCRdb lists only in-frame clones, some missing. This repertoire shows around 95,000 clones, almost 80% found once; its top ten account for around a third. The sequencing input was peripheral blood. The V call is TRBV18, the J call TRBJ1-2, with 8 bases identical to TRBD1. This receptor was identified in a man between 65 and 85 years old with active or convalescent COVID-19. CDR3 region: CASSPQGASVYGYTF. The CDR3 DNA follows: TGTGCCAGCTCACCTCAGGGGGCGTCGGTCTATGGCTACACCTTC.